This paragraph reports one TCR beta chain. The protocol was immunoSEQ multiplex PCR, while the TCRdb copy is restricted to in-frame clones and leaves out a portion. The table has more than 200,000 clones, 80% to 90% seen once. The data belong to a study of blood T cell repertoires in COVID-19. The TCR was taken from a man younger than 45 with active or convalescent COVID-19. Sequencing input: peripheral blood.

The CDR3 loop is CASTRQGIHADTQYF. The CDR3 DNA is TGTGCCAGCACCCGACAGGGCATTCATGCAGATACGCAGTATTTT. V usage is TRBV5-5 and J usage is TRBJ2-3; 7 bases match TRBD1. V was clipped by 6 bases and J by 4 bases; unmatched bases: 11. The length of the CDR3 is 15 residues. CDR1 SGHKS and CDR2 YYEKEE come from the germline V gene (reference sequence).